A single T cell receptor beta chain is shown here with its context. These data originate in a study of T cells in Graves' hyperthyroidism and ophthalmopathy. TCR beta CDR3 sequences were amplified from RNA transcripts. With the HTBI primer set, the TCR CDR3 went through a first round of RT-PCR. MiXCR, run by TCRdb on the multiplex PCR reads, gives a single entry per CDR3 protein. The sample includes 550,000 to 600,000 distinct CDR3 sequences, 13% to 15% of them seen just once. CDR3 size: 13 residues. Losses at the gene ends were 8 bases for V and 5 bases for J; bases not matched to a gene: 12. Looked up from germline, CDR1 is GTSNPN and CDR2 is SVGIG (reference sequence).

The source material was blood. The receptor was isolated from a woman between 18 and 29 years old with Graves' ophthalmopathy. This sequence joins TRBV30 and TRBJ2-7; 7 bases map to TRBD2. The CDR3 DNA reads as TGTGCCGGAGGAGGGCGGGAGCAGGACGAGCAGTACTTC. Translation: CAGGGREQDEQYF.